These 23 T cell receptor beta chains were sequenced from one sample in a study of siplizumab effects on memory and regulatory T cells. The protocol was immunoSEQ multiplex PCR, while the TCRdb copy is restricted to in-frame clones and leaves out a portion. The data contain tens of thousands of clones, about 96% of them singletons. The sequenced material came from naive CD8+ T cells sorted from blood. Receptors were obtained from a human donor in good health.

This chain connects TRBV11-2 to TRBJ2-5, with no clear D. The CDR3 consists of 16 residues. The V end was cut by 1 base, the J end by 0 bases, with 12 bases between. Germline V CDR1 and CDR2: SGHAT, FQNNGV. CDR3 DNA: TGTGCCAGCAGCTTAGTTTCACGTGTTTACCAAGAGACCCAGTACTTC. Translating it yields CASSLVSRVYQETQYF.

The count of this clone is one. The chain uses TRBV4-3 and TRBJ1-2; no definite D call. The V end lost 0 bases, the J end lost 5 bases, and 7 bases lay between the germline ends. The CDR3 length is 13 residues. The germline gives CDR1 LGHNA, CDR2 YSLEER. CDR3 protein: CASSQDLGYGYTF. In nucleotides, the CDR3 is TGCGCCAGCAGCCAAGATTTAGGGTATGGCTACACCTTC.

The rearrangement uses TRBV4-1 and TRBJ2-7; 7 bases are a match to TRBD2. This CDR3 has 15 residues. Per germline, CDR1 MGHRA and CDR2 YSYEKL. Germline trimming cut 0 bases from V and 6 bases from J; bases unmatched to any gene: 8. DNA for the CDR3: TGCGCCAGCAGCCAAGACGGTCGAGCGGGGAGCGAGCAGTACTTC. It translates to CASSQDGRAGSEQYF.

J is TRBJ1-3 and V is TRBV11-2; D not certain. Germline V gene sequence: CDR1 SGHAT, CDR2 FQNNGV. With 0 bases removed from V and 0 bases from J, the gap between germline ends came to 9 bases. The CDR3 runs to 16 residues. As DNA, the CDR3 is TGTGCCAGCAGCTTAGATGCACCACACTCTGGAAACACCATATATTTT. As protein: CASSLDAPHSGNTIYF.

CDR3: CASIRRVTDTQYF. For the CDR3, the DNA is TGTGCCAGCATACGGCGAGTCACAGATACGCAGTATTTT. This rearrangement joins TRBV21-1 to TRBJ2-3. TRBV21-1 is a listed pseudogene. The CDR3 is made up of 13 amino acids.

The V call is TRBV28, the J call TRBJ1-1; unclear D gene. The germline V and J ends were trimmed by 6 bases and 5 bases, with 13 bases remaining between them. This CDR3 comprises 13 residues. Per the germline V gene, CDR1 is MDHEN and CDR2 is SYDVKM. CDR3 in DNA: TGTGCCAGCAGGTCGCCCCCTGGGACTGAAGCTTTCTTT. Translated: CASRSPPGTEAFF.

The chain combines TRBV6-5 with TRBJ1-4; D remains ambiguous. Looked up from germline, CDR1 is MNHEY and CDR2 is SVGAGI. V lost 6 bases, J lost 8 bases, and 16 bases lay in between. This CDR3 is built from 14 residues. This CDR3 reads CASSQPGLGEKLFF. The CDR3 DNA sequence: TGTGCCAGCAGCCAACCCGGACTAGGAGAAAAACTGTTTTTT.

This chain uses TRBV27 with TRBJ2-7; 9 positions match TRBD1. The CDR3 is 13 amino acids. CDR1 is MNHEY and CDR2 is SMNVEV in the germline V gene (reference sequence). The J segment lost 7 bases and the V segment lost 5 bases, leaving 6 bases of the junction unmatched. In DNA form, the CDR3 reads TGTGCCAGCAGTCAGACAGGGGGTGGGGAGCAGTACTTC. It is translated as CASSQTGGGEQYF.

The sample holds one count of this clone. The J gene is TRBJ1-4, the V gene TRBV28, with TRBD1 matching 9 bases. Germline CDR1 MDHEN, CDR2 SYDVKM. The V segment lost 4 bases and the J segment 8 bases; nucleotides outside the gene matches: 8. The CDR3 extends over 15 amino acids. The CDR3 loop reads CASSSWRDREEKLFF. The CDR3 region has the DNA TGTGCCAGCAGTTCCTGGAGGGACAGGGAGGAAAAACTGTTTTTT.

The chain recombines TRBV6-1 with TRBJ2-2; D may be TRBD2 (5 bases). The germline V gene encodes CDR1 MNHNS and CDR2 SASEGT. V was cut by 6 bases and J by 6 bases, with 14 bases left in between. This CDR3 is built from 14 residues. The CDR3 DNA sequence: TGTGCCAGCAGCACTTCCCCGGGGTCCGGGGAGCTGTTTTTT. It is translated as CASSTSPGSGELFF.

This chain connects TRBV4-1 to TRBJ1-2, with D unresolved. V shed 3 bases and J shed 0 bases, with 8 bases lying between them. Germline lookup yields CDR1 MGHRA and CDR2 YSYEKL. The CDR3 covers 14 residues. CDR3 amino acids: CASSQSPANYGYTF. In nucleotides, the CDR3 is TGCGCCAGCAGCCAGTCCCCGGCTAACTATGGCTACACCTTC.

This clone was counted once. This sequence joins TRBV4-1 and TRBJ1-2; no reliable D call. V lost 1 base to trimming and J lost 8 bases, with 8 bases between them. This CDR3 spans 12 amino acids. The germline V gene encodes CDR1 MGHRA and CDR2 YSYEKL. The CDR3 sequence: CASSQGVQGYTF. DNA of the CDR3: TGCGCCAGCAGCCAAGGCGTACAAGGCTACACCTTC.

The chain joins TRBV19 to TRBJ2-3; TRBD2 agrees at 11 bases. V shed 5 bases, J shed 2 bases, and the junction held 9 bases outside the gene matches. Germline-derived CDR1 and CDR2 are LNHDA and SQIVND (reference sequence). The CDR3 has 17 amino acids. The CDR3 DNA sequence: TGTGCCAGTAGTTCCCTACTAGCGGGGGACAACACAGATACGCAGTATTTT. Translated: CASSSLLAGDNTDTQYF.

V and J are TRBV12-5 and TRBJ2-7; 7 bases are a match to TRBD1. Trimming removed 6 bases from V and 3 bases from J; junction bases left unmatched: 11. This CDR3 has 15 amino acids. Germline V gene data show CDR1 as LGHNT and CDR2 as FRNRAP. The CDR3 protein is CASGDPGTVHYEQYF. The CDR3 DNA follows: TGTGCTAGTGGGGACCCCGGGACAGTCCACTACGAGCAGTACTTC. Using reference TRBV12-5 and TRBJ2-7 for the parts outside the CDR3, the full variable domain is DARVTQTPRHKVTEMGQEVTMRCQPILGHNTVFWYRQTMMQGLELLAYFRNRAPLDDSGMPKDRFSAEMPDATLATLKIQPSEPRDSAVYFCASGDPGTVHYEQYFGPGTRLTVT.

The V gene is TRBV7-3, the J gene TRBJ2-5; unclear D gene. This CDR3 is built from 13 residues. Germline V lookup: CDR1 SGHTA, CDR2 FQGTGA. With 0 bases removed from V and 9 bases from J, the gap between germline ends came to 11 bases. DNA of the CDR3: TGTGCCAGCAGCTTAACAAGCAGTGCGGCCCAGTACTTC. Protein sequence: CASSLTSSAAQYF.

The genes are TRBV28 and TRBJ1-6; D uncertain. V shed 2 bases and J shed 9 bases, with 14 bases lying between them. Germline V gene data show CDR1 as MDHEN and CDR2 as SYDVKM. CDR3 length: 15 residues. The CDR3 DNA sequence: TGTGCCAGCAGTTTACCGGTACAGTATGGTTCACCCCTCCACTTT. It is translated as CASSLPVQYGSPLHF.

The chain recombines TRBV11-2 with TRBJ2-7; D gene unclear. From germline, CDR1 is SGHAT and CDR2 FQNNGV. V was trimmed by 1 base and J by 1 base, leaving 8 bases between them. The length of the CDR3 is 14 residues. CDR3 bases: TGTGCCAGCAGCTTAGGTCCAGCTTCCTACGAGCAGTACTTC. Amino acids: CASSLGPASYEQYF.

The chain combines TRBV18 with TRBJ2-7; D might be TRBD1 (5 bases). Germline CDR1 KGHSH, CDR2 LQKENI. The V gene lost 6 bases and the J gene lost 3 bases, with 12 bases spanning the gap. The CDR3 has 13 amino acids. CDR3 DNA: TGTGCCAGCTCGGTGGCTAGGGGCTACGAGCAGTACTTC. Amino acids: CASSVARGYEQYF.

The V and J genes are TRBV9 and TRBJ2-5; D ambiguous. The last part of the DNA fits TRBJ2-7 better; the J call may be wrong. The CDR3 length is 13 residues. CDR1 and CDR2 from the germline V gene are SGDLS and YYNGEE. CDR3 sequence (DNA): TGTGCCAGCAGCGTAGGTGACTCCTACGAGCAGTACTTC. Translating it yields CASSVGDSYEQYF.

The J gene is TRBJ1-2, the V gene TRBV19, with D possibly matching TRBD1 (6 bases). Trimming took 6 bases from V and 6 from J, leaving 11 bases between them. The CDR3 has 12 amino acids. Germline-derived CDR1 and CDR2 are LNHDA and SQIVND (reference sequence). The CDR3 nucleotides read TGTGCCAGTAGCGCCACAGGGAATGGCTACACCTTC. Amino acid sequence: CASSATGNGYTF.

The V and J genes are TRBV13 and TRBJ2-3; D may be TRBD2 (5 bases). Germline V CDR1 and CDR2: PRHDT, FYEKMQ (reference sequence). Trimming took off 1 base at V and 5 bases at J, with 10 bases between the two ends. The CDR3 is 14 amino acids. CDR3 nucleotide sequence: TGTGCCAGCAGCTTAGCCGGGGAGTTAGATACGCAGTATTTT. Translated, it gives CASSLAGELDTQYF.

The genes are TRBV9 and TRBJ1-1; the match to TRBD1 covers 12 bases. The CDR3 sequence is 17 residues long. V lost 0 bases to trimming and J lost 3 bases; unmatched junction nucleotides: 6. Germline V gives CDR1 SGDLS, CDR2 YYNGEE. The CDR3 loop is CASSVEGTGGADTEAFF. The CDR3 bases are TGTGCCAGCAGCGTAGAAGGGACAGGGGGCGCCGACACTGAAGCTTTCTTT.

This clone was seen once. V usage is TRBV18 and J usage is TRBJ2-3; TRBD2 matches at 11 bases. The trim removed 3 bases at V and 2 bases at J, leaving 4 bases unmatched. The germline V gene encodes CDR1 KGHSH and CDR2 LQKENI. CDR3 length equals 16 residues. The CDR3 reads CASSPLAGGLTDTQYF. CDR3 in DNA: TGTGCCAGCTCACCCCTAGCGGGGGGCCTCACAGATACGCAGTATTTT.